This TCR beta chain was captured in a study of T-cell reconstitution after alpha-beta-depleted transplantation in children. Regarding the study as a whole: Surviving recipient T cells and intrathymic progenitors accounted for some patients' high TCRbeta diversity at day 60. T-cell counts and diversity at one year post-transplant came mainly from newly produced T cells. Reportedly, only several hundred clones from non-depleted graft cells drove alpha-beta T-cell counts at about two months.

This clonotype occurred many times. Its target is unknown. Between the trimmed V and J ends, which lost 1 base and 2 bases, there was a span of 9 bases. The CDR3 runs 14 residues. TCRbeta library preparation incorporated unique molecular identifiers. TCRdb passed the PCR reads through MiXCR, listing each CDR3 protein once. The sample lists approximately 650,000 distinct CDR3 sequences; around 13% were seen once. Specimen: PBMCs, collected before TCRalphabeta/CD19-depleted stem cell transplant. The sequence derives from a girl under 10 years old with congenital amegakaryocytic thrombocytopenia, due to receive a stem cell transplant. The gene calls are TRBV12-3 or TRBV12-4 and TRBJ2-7; D call uncertain. The CDR3 spells CASSLGATTYEQYF. CDR3 nucleotide sequence: TGTGCCAGCAGTTTAGGTGCCACCACCTACGAGCAGTACTTC.